A selection of T cell receptor beta chains follows, all from one sample in a study of control samples from healthy donors and cancer patients. Using immunoSEQ multiplex PCR, the repertoire was profiled, and TCRdb retains in-frame clones only, with some absent. The sample shows 150,000 to 200,000 clones, around 94% of them seen only once. The sample comprised blood. All receptors derive from a man aged 25-40 years in good health. CDR3s include the opening cysteine and the closing phenylalanine or tryptophan. Each record gives: CDR3 length, D gene, J gene, V gene, CDR3 protein, CDR3 DNA. A D gene is named only where the DNA matches it firmly.

CDR3 length: 18
D gene: TRBD2
J gene: TRBJ2-1
V gene: TRBV7-8
CDR3 protein: CASSPLTPGSGGRNEQFF
CDR3 DNA: TGTGCCAGCAGCCCACTAACCCCGGGTAGCGGGGGTCGGAATGAGCAGTTCTTC

CDR3 length: 17
D gene: NA
J gene: TRBJ1-2
V gene: TRBV7-2
CDR3 protein: CASSLEWVAGPNYGYTF
CDR3 DNA: TGTGCCAGCAGCTTAGAATGGGTGGCAGGGCCTAACTATGGCTACACCTTC

CDR3 length: 18
D gene: NA
J gene: TRBJ1-6
V gene: TRBV30
CDR3 protein: CAWSVPRGGSKRGSPLHF
CDR3 DNA: TGTGCCTGGAGTGTACCCCGCGGTGGTTCCAAGCGAGGCTCACCCCTCCACTTT

CDR3 length: 15
D gene: NA
J gene: TRBJ2-5
V gene: TRBV27
CDR3 protein: CASSLSARAEETQYF
CDR3 DNA: TGTGCCAGCAGTTTAAGTGCCAGGGCCGAAGAGACCCAGTACTTC

CDR3 length: 11
D gene: TRBD2
J gene: TRBJ2-7
V gene: TRBV24-1
CDR3 protein: CAAGGPYEQYF
CDR3 DNA: TGTGCCGCGGGGGGGCCCTACGAGCAGTACTTC

CDR3 length: 19
D gene: NA
J gene: TRBJ1-2
V gene: TRBV14
CDR3 protein: CASSQEESSRADFNYGYTF
CDR3 DNA: TGTGCCAGCAGCCAAGAGGAGAGTAGCAGGGCCGACTTTAACTATGGCTACACCTTC

CDR3 length: 15
D gene: TRBD1
J gene: TRBJ1-1
V gene: TRBV4-2
CDR3 protein: CASSQIDRDNTEAFF
CDR3 DNA: TGTGCCAGCAGCCAAATCGACAGGGATAACACTGAAGCTTTCTTT

CDR3 length: 14
D gene: NA
J gene: TRBJ2-7
V gene: TRBV5-1
CDR3 protein: CASSFYRETYEQYF
CDR3 DNA: TGCGCCAGCAGCTTTTACAGGGAAACCTACGAGCAGTACTTC

CDR3 length: 15
D gene: NA
J gene: TRBJ1-3
V gene: TRBV2
CDR3 protein: CASSEVRVSGNTIYF
CDR3 DNA: TGTGCCAGCAGTGAAGTGAGGGTCTCTGGAAACACCATATATTTT

CDR3 length: 16
D gene: NA
J gene: TRBJ2-7
V gene: TRBV3-1/TRBV3-2
CDR3 protein: CASSQDLTPSSYEQYF
CDR3 DNA: TGTGCCAGCAGCCAAGATTTGACACCCAGCTCCTACGAGCAGTACTTC

CDR3 length: 14
D gene: NA
J gene: TRBJ2-5
V gene: TRBV5-6
CDR3 protein: CASSFGTTKETQYF
CDR3 DNA: TGTGCCAGCAGCTTCGGGACCACTAAAGAGACCCAGTACTTC

CDR3 length: 14
D gene: NA
J gene: TRBJ1-3
V gene: TRBV27
CDR3 protein: CASSLRAAGNTIYF
CDR3 DNA: TGTGCCAGCAGTTTACGGGCAGCTGGAAACACCATATATTTT

CDR3 length: 16
D gene: NA
J gene: TRBJ2-7
V gene: TRBV4-1
CDR3 protein: CASSQDHSIYSYEQYF
CDR3 DNA: TGCGCCAGCAGCCAAGATCACAGCATTTACTCCTACGAGCAGTACTTC

CDR3 length: 13
D gene: TRBD1
J gene: TRBJ2-1
V gene: TRBV23-1
CDR3 protein: CASGLQGDHEQFF
CDR3 DNA: TGCGCCAGTGGGCTTCAGGGGGACCATGAGCAGTTCTTC

CDR3 length: 16
D gene: NA
J gene: TRBJ2-2
V gene: TRBV18
CDR3 protein: CASHFGGLANTGELFF
CDR3 DNA: TGTGCCAGTCATTTCGGGGGGCTTGCGAACACCGGGGAGCTGTTTTTT

CDR3 length: 12
D gene: TRBD1
J gene: TRBJ1-2
V gene: TRBV5-1
CDR3 protein: CASSWDRGGYTF
CDR3 DNA: TGCGCCAGCAGCTGGGACAGGGGAGGCTACACCTTC

CDR3 length: 14
D gene: NA
J gene: TRBJ1-5
V gene: TRBV4-2
CDR3 protein: CASSQVSLREPQHF
CDR3 DNA: TGTGCCAGCAGCCAAGTAAGTTTGAGGGAGCCCCAGCATTTT